This T cell receptor (beta chain) comes out of a study of response to subunit inactivated influenza vaccine. Whole-study findings and limits: The study's authors posited that every seasonal influenza vaccination enlists few new T cells.

Looked up from germline, CDR1 is MNHEY and CDR2 is SVGAGI. The CDR3 sequence is 14 residues long. Trimming left V 2 bases short and J 3 bases short, with 10 bases between. A remark on this clonotype: Its antigen remains unidentified.

TCRdb ran MiXCR on the RT-PCR reads and lists one entry per CDR3 protein. The sample holds hundreds of thousands of distinct CDR3 sequences; 12% to 15% are singletons and the top ten take less than 9%. The starting material was PBMCs from blood, obtained 14 to 15 days before vaccination. The chain links TRBV6-5 to TRBJ1-2; the D is unclear. This sequence was found in a man aged 50-59 years who received an inactivated influenza vaccine. The CDR3 is CASSYGVTDYGYTF. The CDR3 DNA reads as TGTGCCAGCAGTTACGGAGTTACTGACTATGGCTACACCTTC.